This TCR beta chain comes out of a study of spatial heterogeneity in lung cancer. Study information: There were, on average, more than ten raw-read appearances for each unique TCR and UMI combination.

Study findings and constraints: Counts that tracked tumor mutation counts were those of expanded intratumoral alpha and beta TCRs.

The time point is: sample taken at primary tumor resection. Whole RNA, which was extracted from tumor, nontumor lung tissue or frozen PBMC, was sequenced without any cell sorting. TCRdb reanalysed the 5' RACE reads using MiXCR and keeps one entry per CDR3 protein. The data contain roughly 7,200 distinct CDR3 sequences, 15% to 20% of them seen just once; the ten biggest clones take up approximately 12%. This clonotype was seen more than once but under ten times. Antigen: not known. Sample: lung tumor tissue, taken at surgery. This TCR was recovered from a female donor with early-stage non-small cell lung cancer.

DNA of the CDR3: TGTGCCAGCAGCCCTTTCGGGGGACCTAGCACAGATACGCAGTATTTT. Translated, it gives CASSPFGGPSTDTQYF. The J gene is TRBJ2-3, the V gene TRBV7-6; perhaps TRBD2 as D (6 bases). Per the germline V gene, CDR1 is SGHVS and CDR2 is FNYEAQ. Trimming removed 5 bases at V and 0 bases at J, with 15 bases between. The CDR3 is 16 residues long.